This paragraph reports one TCR beta chain. The antigen is undetermined. This may be a read error: a much more frequent sequence differs by one nucleotide. The data originate from a study of T cells in Graves' hyperthyroidism and ophthalmopathy. On the study more broadly: Specimen type is peripheral blood, collected at initial diagnosis prior to any treatment.

The TCR beta CDR3 regions underwent amplification using RNA transcripts as the source. HTBI primers were the set used in a first-round RT-PCR of the TCR CDR3. TCRdb processed the multiplex PCR reads anew with MiXCR; each CDR3 protein has one entry. The sample includes around 700,000 distinct CDR3 sequences, about a third of them seen just once. Study-wide findings and caveats: Blood also contained most expanded thyroid clonotypes above 0.001.

V was pared by 2 bases and J by 3 bases, with 4 bases between. The CDR3 length is 12 residues. Germline V CDR1 and CDR2: DFQATT, SNEGSKA (reference sequence). The sample taken for sequencing was blood. The rearrangement uses TRBV20-1 and TRBJ2-2, with unresolved D. The sequence was collected from a woman in her forties with Graves' hyperthyroidism. CDR3 nucleotides: TGCAGTGCTAGACCTGACACCGGGGAGCTGTTTTTT. Translation gives CSARPDTGELFF.